These 4 T cell receptor beta chains came from one sample sequenced in a study of T cell changes during pregnancy in multiple sclerosis. Libraries were prepared by immunoSEQ multiplex PCR; TCRdb keeps only in-frame clonotypes and omits some of them. The sample lists 95,000 to 150,000 clones, 90% to 95% seen once, with around 6% in the top ten. This specimen consisted of peripheral blood, obtained before pregnancy. Receptors were obtained from a female donor with multiple sclerosis, enrolled in a pregnancy study.

The chain couples TRBV5-1 to TRBJ1-2, with TRBD1 as a possible D gene (5 bases). The CDR3 contains 14 residues. Germline V CDR1 and CDR2: SGHRS, YFSETQ. Between the trimmed V and J ends, which lost 1 base and 4 bases, there was a span of 11 bases. The CDR3 reads CASSLSQGAYGYTF. The CDR3, as DNA: TGCGCCAGCAGCTTGAGTCAGGGTGCCTATGGCTACACCTTC.

The chain links TRBV28 to TRBJ1-4; no clear D gene. Germline CDR1 reads MDHEN; CDR2 reads SYDVKM. The V and J ends lost 7 bases and 6 bases respectively, with 21 bases between them. The CDR3 runs 16 residues. The CDR3 coding sequence is TGTGCCAGCACCCTAACCCGGGGAGGATACCATGAAAAACTGTTTTTT. This translates into CASTLTRGGYHEKLFF.

The chain recombines TRBV2 with TRBJ2-3, with 9 bases matching TRBD2. The CDR3 has 15 amino acids. V shed 3 bases, J shed 2 bases, and the junction held 3 bases outside the gene matches. The V gene's germline CDR1 is SNHLY and CDR2 FYNNEI. The CDR3 reads CASSETSGPTDTQYF. CDR3 nucleotides: TGTGCCAGCAGTGAGACTAGCGGACCCACAGATACGCAGTATTTT.

This rearrangement joins TRBV30 to TRBJ1-1, with D perhaps matching TRBD1 (6 bases). Germline V gives CDR1 GTSNPN, CDR2 SVGIG (reference sequence). CDR3 length: 12 residues. With 3 bases removed from V and 3 bases from J, the gap between germline ends came to 8 bases. The CDR3 region has the DNA TGTGCCTGGAGATCAGGGGACACTGAAGCTTTCTTT. Protein sequence: CAWRSGDTEAFF.